This note documents a single T cell receptor beta chain sequence. Its antigen remains unidentified. Base qualities are missing; no much larger clone stands one base away. Library construction relied on 5' RACE. The sequencer listed for this sample is Illumina HiSeq 2500. The second PCR ran for roughly 7 to 11 cycles and used a J-beta primer mix along with a sample-barcoded 5' primer. A unique molecular identifier was introduced onto each TCR beta cDNA molecule by a template-switch 5' adaptor carrying 12 random nucleotides. Each sample yielded at least 2.5 million CDR3-containing paired-end reads. All of the RNA was converted into first-strand cDNA using the Mint cDNA synthesis kit, with a TRBC-specific oligonucleotide serving as the primer. After uracil-DNA glycosylase treatment, a first 18-cycle PCR used universal primers M1SS and BC2_uni_R on all cDNA. For the original study's pipeline: For normalization, 1 million high-quality reads, each with a distinct molecular identifier, were randomly selected from each sample. Instead of being binned into consensus sequences, reads that shared molecular identifiers were thrown out. CDR3 identification, clonotype clustering and error correction used MiTCR with a Q25 quality threshold and the strictest error-elimination algorithm. A nonparametric unseen species model with Euler transformation was used to estimate lower-bound total TCR beta diversity. TCRdb itself trimmed the public reads at Q25 with fastp, ran MiXCR and retained productive beta chains. Here each entry gathers all rows of one CDR3 protein and keeps the most common genes and DNA. For this entry, the V and J calls and clone size follow TCRdb and not the study's own pipeline. Counted in this sample were over 1,300,000 distinct CDR3 sequences; approximately 60% of them appeared once. The top ten hold over 5.5% of the sample.

This sample is part of a study of blood T cells in healthy people across ages (dated by TCRdb to between 2014 and 2016). With regard to the full study: In model experiments, roughly one uniquely barcoded TCR beta cDNA molecule per two T cells was captured by template switching. Age-related changes in TCR beta repertoire diversity were measured in the study by deep sequencing normalized with unique cDNA molecular identifiers. The donors were split into four age groups: young (average around 15 years), middle-aged (39), aged (around 67) and long-lived (approximately 80). Donors of different ages were randomly distributed across sequencing lanes to avoid experimental bias. Using the same blood draw, the study looked at two additional independent replicas of 1 million unique cDNA reads for two donors, one aged 18 to 30 and the other aged 80 or older. General conclusions and limits of the study: Compared with the aged group, the long-lived group had more naive CD4+ T cells, fewer expanded clones and increased TCR diversity, a pattern suggesting age selection. The percentage of naive T cells measured by flow cytometry correlated strongly with observed TCR beta diversity. The CMV infection status of donors was not known, potentially confounding age-related changes in expanded clonotypes. Observed TCR beta diversity per million T cells fell roughly linearly with age, and a significant reduction was already apparent by age around 36. Estimates of total diversity based on one million sequenced T cells were considered lower bounds and underestimates. Because profiling used bulk unsorted PBMCs, naive and antigen-experienced compartments could not be compared conclusively.

Systemically healthy Caucasian individuals from Russia, 35 to 50 in total and aged roughly 6 to 95 years, were included as donors. Approximately 10 milliliters of peripheral blood were collected from each donor into EDTA-treated Vacutainer tubes. PBMCs were isolated by Ficoll-Paque density-gradient centrifugation, with at least 6 million obtained per sample. Trizol reagent was used to extract total RNA from the PBMCs, yielding at least 5 micrograms per sample. For every donor, flow cytometry on a PBMC aliquot measured the percentage of naive CD45RAhigh/CD27high T cells. Germline trimming: 10 bases from V, 7 bases from J; junction bases outside gene matches: 11. Reading from cysteine to phenylalanine, the CDR3 counts 14 amino acids. The kept DNA is CDR3 alone, 42 bases in frame from the first base. The germline V gene sets CDR1 to ENHRY and CDR2 to SYGVKD.

This sequence was found in a man younger than 30 in good health. This receptor chain uses TRBV10-3 and TRBJ2-2; TRBD2 agrees with 8 junctional bases. Sample: blood. The DNA sequence is TGTGCCACCGGGTCGGGACTAGAAAGCGGGGAGCTGTTTTTT. The resulting protein is CATGSGLESGELFF.